The next 12 T cell receptor beta chains were all read from a single sample in a study of shared clonotypes between healthy human individuals. Sequencing was performed with immunoSEQ multiplex PCR; in TCRdb, only in-frame clones are kept and a portion is missing. The sample lists about 730,000 clones; over 60% were seen once. The specimen was memory CD4+ T cells sorted from blood. This sample's subset: CD45RA-negative fraction. The source is a woman in her twenties or thirties in good health.

The chain joins TRBV19 to TRBJ2-2; 13 bases line up with TRBD2. The CDR3 consists of 17 residues. The V and J ends lost 6 bases and 6 bases, in that order; junction bases with no gene match: 10. Germline V lookup: CDR1 LNHDA, CDR2 SQIVND (reference sequence). The DNA for the CDR3 is TGTGCCAGTAGACGACTAGCGGGAGGCCTCGGTGCCGGGGAGCTGTTTTTT. This sequence encodes CASRRLAGGLGAGELFF.

Here the CDR3 DNA reads TGTGCCGGACCCCGAAAGGACAATGAGCAGTTCTTC. As protein: CAGPRKDNEQFF. V usage is TRBV27 and J usage is TRBJ2-1, with unresolved D. Looked up from germline, CDR1 is MNHEY and CDR2 is SMNVEV (reference sequence). The V end was cut by 11 bases, the J end by 5 bases, with 13 bases between. The CDR3 is made up of 12 amino acids.

This clone was recorded only once. This chain links TRBV7-9 with TRBJ1-2; 7 bases match TRBD1. The germline V gene encodes CDR1 SEHNR and CDR2 FQNEAQ (reference sequence). The CDR3 runs 15 residues. Trimming removed 2 bases from V and 4 bases from J; junction bases left unmatched: 7. The CDR3 coding sequence is TGTGCCAGCAGCTTAATCCGGAAGGGGGCCTATGGCTACACCTTC. Protein product: CASSLIRKGAYGYTF.

The chain uses TRBV9 and TRBJ2-3; 9 bases line up with TRBD2. Losses at the gene ends were 0 bases for V and 4 bases for J; bases not matched to a gene: 12. The CDR3 totals 18 residues. Germline lookup yields CDR1 SGDLS and CDR2 YYNGEE. CDR3 residues: CASSVEGGRAAASDTQYF. In DNA form, the CDR3 reads TGTGCCAGCAGCGTAGAGGGCGGGAGGGCCGCGGCGTCAGATACGCAGTATTTT.

Regarding this clone: This specimen includes other DNA sequences encoding the same CDR3. The chain employs TRBV27 and TRBJ2-1; possibly TRBD2 for D (6 bases). In germline, CDR1 is MNHEY, CDR2 SMNVEV (reference sequence). V was cut by 2 bases and J by 1 base, with 9 bases left in between. The CDR3 is 15 residues long. The CDR3 nucleotides read TGTGCCAGCAGTTTAGGTGGGAGGTCCTACAATGAGCAGTTCTTC. Translated: CASSLGGRSYNEQFF.

A word on this clone: Other DNA sequences from this sample encode an identical CDR3 as well. V usage is TRBV18 and J usage is TRBJ2-2; D is unresolved. The CDR3 has 12 amino acids. Germline V gives CDR1 KGHSH, CDR2 LQKENI. The V end was cut by 6 bases, the J end by 6 bases, with 8 bases between. In DNA form, the CDR3 reads TGTGCCAGCTCCCCTCCTTCCGGGGAGCTGTTTTTT. Encoded protein: CASSPPSGELFF.

The V gene is TRBV5-1, the J gene TRBJ2-5, with 7 bases matching TRBD1. V dropped 1 base and J dropped 4; count of bases not matched to a gene: 4. This CDR3 is built from 14 residues. Germline-derived CDR1 and CDR2 are SGHRS and YFSETQ. CDR3 bases: TGCGCCAGCAGCTTGCGACAGGGCCCAGAGACCCAGTACTTC. Encoded protein: CASSLRQGPETQYF.

Points on this clone: Other DNA sequences in the same sample also yield this CDR3. The chain links TRBV5-1 to TRBJ1-5; 8 bases match TRBD1. V was pared by 4 bases and J by 6 bases, with 6 bases of the junction left unmatched. This CDR3 comprises 14 residues. CDR1 and CDR2 (germline): SGHRS, YFSETQ. The CDR3 DNA follows: TGCGCCAGCAGCCCTGGGACAGGCACTCAGCCCCAGCATTTT. It specifies CASSPGTGTQPQHF. The variable domain in full, completed from reference TRBV5-1 and TRBJ1-5, reads KAGVTQTPRYLIKTRGQQVTLSCSPISGHRSVSWYQQTPGQGLQFLFEYFSETQRNKGNFPGRFSGRQFSNSRSEMNVSTLELGDSALYLCASSPGTGTQPQHFGDGTRLSIL.

The chain joins TRBV6-6 to TRBJ1-1; the D gene is possibly TRBD1 (6 bases). Germline CDR1 reads MNHNY; CDR2 reads SVGAGI (reference sequence). The CDR3 sequence is 14 residues long. With 8 bases removed from V and 0 bases from J, the gap between germline ends came to 13 bases. CDR3 protein: CASRLGGLNTEAFF. The DNA for the CDR3 is TGTGCCAGCCGTCTGGGGGGCTTGAACACTGAAGCTTTCTTT.

This clone was observed a few times. The V call is TRBV1, the J call TRBJ2-1. TRBV1 is noted as a pseudogene. The CDR3 is 12 residues long. CDR3 loop: CTSRDLGNEQFF. CDR3 coding DNA: TGCACCAGCAGGGACCTAGGGAATGAGCAGTTCTTC.

The gene calls are TRBV27 and TRBJ1-2; D unresolved. Trimming left V 2 bases short and J 1 base short, with 8 bases between. Germline CDR1 MNHEY, CDR2 SMNVEV (reference sequence). The CDR3 is made up of 14 amino acids. CDR3 sequence (DNA): TGTGCCAGCAGTTTAGGCACCGATAACTATGGCTACACCTTC. This translates into CASSLGTDNYGYTF.

CDR3 in amino acids: CASGVHDGFYGYTF. The CDR3 coding sequence is TGTGCCAGCGGCGTCCATGACGGATTTTATGGCTACACCTTC. V gene TRBV28 combines with J gene TRBJ1-2; D call uncertain. CDR3 length equals 14 residues. Trimming pared 8 bases from V and 5 bases from J, leaving 18 bases between. CDR1 MDHEN and CDR2 SYDVKM come from the germline V gene.